Sequencing of this T cell receptor (beta chain) was carried out in a study of shared clonotypes between healthy human individuals. Donors, without exception, were Caucasian adults residing in Nashville, Tennessee. This clone was recorded only once. V was clipped by 4 bases and J by 2 bases, with 8 bases between them. The germline V gene has CDR1 SGHNT and CDR2 YYREEE (reference sequence). The CDR3 covers 13 residues. When replicate PCRs were run on sorted subsets, they used approximately 210 ng DNA, about 31,000 T cell genomes. Original handling: Junction-only immunoSEQ data arrived without quality scores, meaning filtering differed. Only in-frame clones appear in the TCRdb table, and some are missing; sequencing was by immunoSEQ multiplex PCR. Clonal size and the V and J genes are those of that table, whereas D and trimming came from the DNA. The table shows millions of clones, with around 95% occurring only once.

The chain employs TRBV5-4 and TRBJ2-3; TRBD2 might be the D (5 bases). This receptor was identified in a man in his late teens or twenties in good health. The sample comprised naive CD4+ T cells sorted from blood. Subset reported: CD45RA+ positively selected. This chain's CDR3 is CASSPTTTDTQYF. The CDR3, as DNA: TGTGCCAGCAGCCCGACTACCACAGATACGCAGTATTTT.